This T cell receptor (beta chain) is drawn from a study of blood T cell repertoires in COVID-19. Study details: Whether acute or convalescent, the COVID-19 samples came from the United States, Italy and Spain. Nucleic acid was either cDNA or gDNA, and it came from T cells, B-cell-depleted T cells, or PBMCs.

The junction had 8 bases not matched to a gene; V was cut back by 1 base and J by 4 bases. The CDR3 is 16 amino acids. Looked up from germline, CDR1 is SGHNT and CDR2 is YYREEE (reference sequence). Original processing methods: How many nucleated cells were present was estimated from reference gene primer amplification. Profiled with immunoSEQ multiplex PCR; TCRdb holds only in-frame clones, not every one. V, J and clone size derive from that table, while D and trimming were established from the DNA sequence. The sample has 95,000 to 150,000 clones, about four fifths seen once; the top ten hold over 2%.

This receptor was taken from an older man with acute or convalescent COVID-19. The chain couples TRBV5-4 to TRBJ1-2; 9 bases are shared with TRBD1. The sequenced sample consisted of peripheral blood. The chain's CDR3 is CASSLSGTGRFYGYTF. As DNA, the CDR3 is TGTGCCAGCAGCTTGTCCGGGACAGGGAGGTTCTATGGCTACACCTTC. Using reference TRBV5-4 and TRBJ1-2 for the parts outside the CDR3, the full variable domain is ETGVTQSPTHLIKTRGQQVTLRCSSQSGHNTVSWYQQALGQGPQFIFQYYREEENGRGNFPPRFSGLQFPNYSSELNVNALELDDSALYLCASSLSGTGRFYGYTFGSGTRLTVV.